The source of this T cell receptor (beta chain) is a study of blood T cell repertoires in COVID-19. Generated by immunoSEQ multiplex PCR, the TCRdb table keeps only in-frame clones and is missing some. This table holds roughly 80,000 clones, over 75% found once. The V gene end was trimmed by 0 bases and the J gene end by 10 bases; junction bases not matched to a gene: 5. The CDR3 runs to 16 residues. The germline V gene has CDR1 LNHNV and CDR2 YYDKDF (reference sequence). The sequenced sample consisted of peripheral blood. The sequence was collected from a woman aged 80 or older with acute or convalescent COVID-19. This rearrangement joins TRBV15 to TRBJ2-3; 15 nucleotides align to TRBD2. For the CDR3, the DNA is TGTGCCACCAGCAGAGATCGTGGGACTAGCGGGGGGCCGCAGTATTTT. It translates to CATSRDRGTSGGPQYF.